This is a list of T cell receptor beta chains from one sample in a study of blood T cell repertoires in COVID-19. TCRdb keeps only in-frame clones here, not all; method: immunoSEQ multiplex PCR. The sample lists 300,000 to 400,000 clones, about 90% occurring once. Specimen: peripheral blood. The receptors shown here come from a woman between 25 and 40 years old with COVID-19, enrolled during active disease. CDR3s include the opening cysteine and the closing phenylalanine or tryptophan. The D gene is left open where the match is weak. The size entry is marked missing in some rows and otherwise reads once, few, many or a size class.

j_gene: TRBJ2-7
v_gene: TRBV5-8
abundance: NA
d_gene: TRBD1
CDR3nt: TGTGCCAGCAGCTTGGTTCGGATTACAGGGGTCCACGAGCAGTACTTC
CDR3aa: CASSLVRITGVHEQYF

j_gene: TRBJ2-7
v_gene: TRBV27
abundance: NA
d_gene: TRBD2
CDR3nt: TGTGCCAGCAGGATAGGAGTAGCGGGCGAGCAGTACTTC
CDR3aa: CASRIGVAGEQYF

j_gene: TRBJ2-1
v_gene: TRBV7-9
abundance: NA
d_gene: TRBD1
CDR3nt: TGTGCCAGCAGCTTAGCACTAATGGGACAGGGGGATTACAATGAGCAGTTCTTC
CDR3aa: CASSLALMGQGDYNEQFF

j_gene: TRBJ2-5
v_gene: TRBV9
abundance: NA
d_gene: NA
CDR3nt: TGTGCCAGCAGCGTAGCTTCGTCAGGTCTACAAGAGACCCAGTACTTC
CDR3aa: CASSVASSGLQETQYF

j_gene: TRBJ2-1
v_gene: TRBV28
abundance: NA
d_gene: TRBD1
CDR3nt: TGTGCCAGCAGTTCAACGATGGGACAGGAATACAATGAGCAGTTCTTC
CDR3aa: CASSSTMGQEYNEQFF

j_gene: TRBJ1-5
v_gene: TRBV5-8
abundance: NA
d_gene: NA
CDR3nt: TGTGCCAGCAGCCGGATTCGGGGTCGTAGCAATCAGCCCCAGCATTTT
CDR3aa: CASSRIRGRSNQPQHF

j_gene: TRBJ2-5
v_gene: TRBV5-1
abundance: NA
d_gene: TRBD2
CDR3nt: TGCGCCAGCAGCTTGGCTTCGGGGGGGCGGGAGACCCAGTACTTC
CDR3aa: CASSLASGGRETQYF

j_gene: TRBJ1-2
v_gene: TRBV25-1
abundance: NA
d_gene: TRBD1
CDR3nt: TGTGCCAGCAGTGCACGGACAGGGGTGGGAGACTATGGCTACACCTTC
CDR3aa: CASSARTGVGDYGYTF

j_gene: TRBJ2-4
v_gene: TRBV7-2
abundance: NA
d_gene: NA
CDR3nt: TGTGCCAGCAGCGCAGGTCCAGGGGTCATTCAGTACTTC
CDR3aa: CASSAGPGVIQYF

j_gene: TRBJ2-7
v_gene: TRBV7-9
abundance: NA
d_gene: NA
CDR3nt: TGTGCCAGCAGCTTAGAACAACAGGGCTCCTACGAGCAGTACTTC
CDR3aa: CASSLEQQGSYEQYF

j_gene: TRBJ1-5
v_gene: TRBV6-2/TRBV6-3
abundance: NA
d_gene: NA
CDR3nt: TGTGCCAGCAGTACCGACCGAGAGGTGGTGAGCAATCAGCCCCAGCATTTT
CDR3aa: CASSTDREVVSNQPQHF

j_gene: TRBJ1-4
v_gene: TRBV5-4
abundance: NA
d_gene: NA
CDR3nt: TGTGCCAGCAGCGGGGGGGGTCTAAATGAAAAACTGTTTTTT
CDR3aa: CASSGGGLNEKLFF

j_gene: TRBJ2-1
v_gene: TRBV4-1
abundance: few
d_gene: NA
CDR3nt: TGCGCCAGCAGCCAAGTAGGGGGGGGTACAGGGTCGCGTGAGCAGTTCTTC
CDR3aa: CASSQVGGGTGSREQFF

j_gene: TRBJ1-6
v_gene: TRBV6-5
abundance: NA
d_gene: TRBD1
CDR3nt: TGTGCCAGCAGAGCAAGAGGGGGCGGTAATTCACCCCTCCACTTT
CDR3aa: CASRARGGGNSPLHF

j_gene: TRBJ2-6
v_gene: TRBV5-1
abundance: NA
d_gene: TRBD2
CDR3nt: TGCGCCAGCAGCCCCCGGGGTAGCGGGGGTTATTCTGGGGCCAACGTCCTGACTTTC
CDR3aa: CASSPRGSGGYSGANVLTF

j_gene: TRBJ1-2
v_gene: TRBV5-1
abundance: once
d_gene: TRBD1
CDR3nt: TGCGCCAGCAAAACCGACAGGGGGCATGGCTACACCTTC
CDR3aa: CASKTDRGHGYTF

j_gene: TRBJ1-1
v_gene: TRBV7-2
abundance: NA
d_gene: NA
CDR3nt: TGTGCCAGCAGCTTGAGTGCCACCTTTCGGAACACTGAAGCTTTCTTT
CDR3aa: CASSLSATFRNTEAFF

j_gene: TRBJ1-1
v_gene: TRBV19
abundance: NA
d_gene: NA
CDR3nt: TGTGCCAGTAGTCCCCGGAGTCCGAACACTGAAGCTTTCTTT
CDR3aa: CASSPRSPNTEAFF

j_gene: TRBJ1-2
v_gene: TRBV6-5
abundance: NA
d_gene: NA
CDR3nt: TGTGCCGTTCTCACAGGGACCTATGGCTACACCTTC
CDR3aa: CAVLTGTYGYTF

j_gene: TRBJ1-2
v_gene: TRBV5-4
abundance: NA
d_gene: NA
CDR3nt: TGTGCCAGCAGTCCCGGACAGAACTATGGCTACACCTTC
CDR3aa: CASSPGQNYGYTF

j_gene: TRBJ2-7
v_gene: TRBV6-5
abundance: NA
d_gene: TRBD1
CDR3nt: TGTGCCAGCAGTCGTCCGGGACAGTCCTACGAGCAGTACTTC
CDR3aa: CASSRPGQSYEQYF

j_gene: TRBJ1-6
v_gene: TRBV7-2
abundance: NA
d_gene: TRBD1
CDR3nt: TGTGCCAGCAGCTTGACAGGGGGCTTCACCTATAATTCACCCCTCCACTTT
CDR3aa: CASSLTGGFTYNSPLHF

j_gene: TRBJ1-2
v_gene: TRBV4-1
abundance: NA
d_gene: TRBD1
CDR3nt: TGCGCCAGCAGCCCTAGAAAGATTTTGGGAAGACAGGGGGAACATAACTATGGCTACACCTTC
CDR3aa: CASSPRKILGRQGEHNYGYTF

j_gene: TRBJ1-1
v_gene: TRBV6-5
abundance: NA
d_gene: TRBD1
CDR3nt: TGTGCCAGCAGTTACTCGGGGGGACAGGGGTCTGAAGCTTTCTTT
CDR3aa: CASSYSGGQGSEAFF

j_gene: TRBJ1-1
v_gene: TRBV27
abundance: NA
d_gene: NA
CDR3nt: TGTGCCAGCAGTTTATGGTCTCCAGGGGCGGGGGGCACTGAAGCTTTCTTT
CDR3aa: CASSLWSPGAGGTEAFF

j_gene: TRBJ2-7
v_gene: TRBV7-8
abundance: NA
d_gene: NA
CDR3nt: TGTGCCAGCAACTTAAGATCGGGGGGCTTCTACGAGCAGTACTTC
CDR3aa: CASNLRSGGFYEQYF

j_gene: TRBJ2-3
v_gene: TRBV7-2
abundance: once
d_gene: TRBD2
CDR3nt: TGTGCCAGCAGCTTAGTCGACCTAGCGGGGCTCGATACGCAGTATTTT
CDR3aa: CASSLVDLAGLDTQYF

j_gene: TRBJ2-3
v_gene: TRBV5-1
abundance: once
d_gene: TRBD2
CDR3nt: TGCGCCAGCAGCCTCCCTAGCGGGGGGGACACAGATACGCAGTATTTT
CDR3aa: CASSLPSGGDTDTQYF

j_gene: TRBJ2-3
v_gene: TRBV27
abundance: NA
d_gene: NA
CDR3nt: TGTGCCAGCAAAAAGCTAGATACGCAGTATTTT
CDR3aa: CASKKLDTQYF

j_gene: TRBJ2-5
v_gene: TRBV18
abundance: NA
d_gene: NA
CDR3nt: TGTGCCAGCTCATTCGGACAGCACGCTCAAGAGACCCAGTACTTC
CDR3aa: CASSFGQHAQETQYF

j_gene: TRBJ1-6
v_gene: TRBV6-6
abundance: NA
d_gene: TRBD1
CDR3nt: TGTGCCAGCAGCCCGGACAGGAGAAATTCACCCCTCCACTTT
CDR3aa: CASSPDRRNSPLHF

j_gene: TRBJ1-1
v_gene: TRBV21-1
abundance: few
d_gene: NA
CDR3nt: TGTGCCAGCAGCTCAGACAGCGACAATGTTGAAGCTTTCTTT
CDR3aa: CASSSDSDNVEAFF

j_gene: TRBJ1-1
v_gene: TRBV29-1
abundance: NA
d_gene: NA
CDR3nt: TGCAGCGTGGCCAGGGGCGGGAACACTGAAGCTTTCTTT
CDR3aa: CSVARGGNTEAFF

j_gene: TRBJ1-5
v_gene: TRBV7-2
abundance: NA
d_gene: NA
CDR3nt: TGTGCCAGCAGCCCAGGCTCGGGGGGCGTCAATCAGCCCCAGCATTTT
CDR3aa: CASSPGSGGVNQPQHF

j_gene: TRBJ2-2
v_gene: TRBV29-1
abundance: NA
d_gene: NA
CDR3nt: TGCAGCGTGTATAACACCGGGGAGCTGTTTTTT
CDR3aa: CSVYNTGELFF

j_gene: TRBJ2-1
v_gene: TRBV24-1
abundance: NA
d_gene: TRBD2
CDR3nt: TGTGCCACCAGTGATTCCCGGACTAGCGGGAGTTTCAGTGAGCAGTTCTTC
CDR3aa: CATSDSRTSGSFSEQFF

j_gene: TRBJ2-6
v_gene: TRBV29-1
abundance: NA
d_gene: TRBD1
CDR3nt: TGCAGCGTTGGGGACAGGGGGCGTCTGGGGGCCAACGTCCTGACTTTC
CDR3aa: CSVGDRGRLGANVLTF

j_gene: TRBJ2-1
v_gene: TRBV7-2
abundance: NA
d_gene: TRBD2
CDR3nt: TGTGCCAGCAGCTCTGACTCTAGCGGGATATACAATGAGCAGTTCTTC
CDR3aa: CASSSDSSGIYNEQFF

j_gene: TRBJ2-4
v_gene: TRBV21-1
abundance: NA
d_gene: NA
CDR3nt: TGTGCCAGCAGCAAAGTTTTAGCGGGATGGGGCAAAAACATTCAGTACTTC
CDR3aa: CASSKVLAGWGKNIQYF

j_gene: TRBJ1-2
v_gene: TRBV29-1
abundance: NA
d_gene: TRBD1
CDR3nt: TGCAGCGTTGGTACAGCCGGGACAGGGGGCTACACCTTC
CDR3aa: CSVGTAGTGGYTF

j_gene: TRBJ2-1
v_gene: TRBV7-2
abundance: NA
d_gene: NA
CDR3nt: TGTGCCAGCAGCTTAGGGCGGGACAATGAGCAGTTCTTC
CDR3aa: CASSLGRDNEQFF

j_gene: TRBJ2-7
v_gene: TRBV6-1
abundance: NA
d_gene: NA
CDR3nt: TGTGCCAGCAGTGATCCACAGGGTAGGAGCGAGCAGTACTTC
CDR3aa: CASSDPQGRSEQYF